The entry below gives a single T cell receptor (beta chain) sequence along with its context. Terminally differentiated effector memory CD45RA+ cells were excluded by CCR7 positive selection of CD45RO-negative cells. Donors had no recently reported acute infections or vaccinations and were HIV-negative. Some clones are missing from TCRdb's copy, which holds only in-frame ones; the method was immunoSEQ multiplex PCR. The sample contains around 600,000 clones, 95% to 98% of which appear only once. These data originate in a study of shared clonotypes between healthy human individuals. As for the study in general: The study used three CD4 naive, three CD4 memory, two CD8 naive and one CD8 memory plate per donor.

This CDR3 is built from 11 residues. Germline-derived CDR1 and CDR2 are LNHDA and SQIVND (reference sequence). The V gene lost 8 bases and the J gene lost 0 bases, with 4 bases spanning the gap. This receptor was identified in a man younger than 45 in good health. The chain combines TRBV19 with TRBJ1-2; D remains ambiguous. Sequenced input: naive CD8+ T cells sorted from blood. The CDR3 DNA is TGTGCCAGTGCAGCTAACTATGGCTACACCTTC. Protein: CASAANYGYTF.